This entry features one T cell receptor (beta chain) sequence. The antigen is not known. This record comes from a study of tumor-infiltrating lymphocytes in localized non-small cell lung cancer. Overall study context: Some samples were collected after neoadjuvant chemotherapy; smokers, never-smokers and several histologies were included. From each patient, both tumor and uninvolved lung, non-adjacent to tumor, were sampled.

General study findings and limits: Compared with uninvolved lung, tumors showed higher T cell infiltration by TCRbeta sequencing. T-cell fraction did not differ between immunotypes IM1 and IM2.

The CDR3 spans 15 residues. The V segment lost 2 bases and the J segment 5 bases; nucleotides outside the gene matches: 5. Germline CDR1 reads MNHEY; CDR2 reads SVGAGI. Here immunoSEQ multiplex PCR was the method, and the copy in TCRdb shows in-frame clones only, minus some. This sample has thousands of clones, with roughly three quarters found just once. This TCR came from a human donor with non-small cell lung cancer. Sequences were obtained from uninvolved lung tissue not adjacent to the tumor. This chain joins TRBV6-5 and TRBJ1-1; the match to TRBD1 covers 10 bases. CDR3 coding DNA: TGTGCCAGCAGTTACGGACAGGGGGTGGGAACTGAAGCTTTCTTT. As protein: CASSYGQGVGTEAFF.